This TCR beta chain was sequenced in a study of T cells in Graves' hyperthyroidism and ophthalmopathy. Amplified regions were TCR beta CDR3 sequences from RNA transcripts. First-round RT-PCR of the TCR CDR3 relied on the HTBI primer set. TCRdb fed the multiplex PCR reads into MiXCR, producing one record per CDR3 protein. The sample includes 400,000 or so distinct CDR3 sequences, roughly 15% of them seen just once. This clonotype was recorded many times. The germline V gene encodes CDR1 LGHDT and CDR2 YNNKEL (reference sequence). The length of the CDR3 is 14 residues. The V end was cut by 0 bases, the J end by 5 bases, with 10 bases between.

This chain uses TRBV3-1 with TRBJ2-5; D is uncertain. This clonotype originated in a woman in her twenties or thirties with Graves' ophthalmopathy. Input material: blood. Here the CDR3 DNA reads TGTGCCAGCAGCCAAGATAGCAGCCCGGAGACCCAGTACTTC. Translating gives CASSQDSSPETQYF.